These 7 T cell receptor beta chains share one sample of origin, sequenced in a study of human T cells and chemical hapten exposure. Stated time point: patch test 2, 6 weeks after DPC sensitization. Treatment noted: therapeutic diphenylcyclopropenone sensitization with weekly scalp DPC. Via MiXCR, TCRdb re-called the RACE reads, giving one row per CDR3 protein. The data show approximately 96,000 distinct CDR3 sequences, with about 9.6% seen just once and 2% to 2.5% held by the top ten. This material consisted of whole blood, taken in connection with sensitization to the hapten diphenylcyclopropenone (DPC). The receptors derive from a middle-aged woman with alopecia areata. Some clones in this sample may be carry-over from other donors' samples.

This clonotype was recorded at least ten times. This chain links TRBV5-5 with TRBJ2-3; no definite D call. The CDR3 runs 17 residues. Trimming took 2 bases from V and 0 from J, leaving 16 bases between them. Germline lookup yields CDR1 SGHKS and CDR2 YYEKEE (reference sequence). CDR3 sequence: CASSLTMAPGSTDTQYF. CDR3 bases: TGTGCCAGCAGCTTAACTATGGCCCCTGGAAGCACAGATACGCAGTATTTT.

This clonotype was observed a few times. The chain combines TRBV6-2 or TRBV6-3 with TRBJ1-5; 9 bases fit TRBD1. Germline V lookup: CDR1 MNHEY, CDR2 SVGEGT. Germline trimming cut 2 bases from V and 4 bases from J; bases unmatched to any gene: 6. This CDR3 has 16 residues. The CDR3 DNA reads TGTGCCAGCAGTTACGGGGACAGGGCAGGTAATCAGCCCCAGCATTTT. This codes for CASSYGDRAGNQPQHF.

The chain combines TRBV7-2 with TRBJ1-3, with D perhaps matching TRBD1 (6 bases). V shed 4 bases and J shed 6 bases, with 10 bases lying between them. Germline assignment: CDR1 SGHTA and CDR2 FQGNSA. CDR3 length: 13 residues. CDR3 DNA sequence: TGTGCCAGCAGCTCACCAGGGGCAAACACCATATATTTT. As protein: CASSSPGANTIYF.

This clonotype was seen a handful of times. V is TRBV12-3 or TRBV12-4 and J is TRBJ2-3; 9 bases agree with TRBD2. The CDR3 extends over 17 amino acids. V shed 5 bases and J 2 bases; nucleotides not matched to a gene: 11. This CDR3 is CASSKPLLAGLTDTQYF. The CDR3 region has the DNA TGTGCCAGCAGTAAGCCACTACTAGCGGGCCTCACAGATACGCAGTATTTT.

This clonotype was counted only a few times. The rearrangement links TRBV9 to TRBJ2-3, with D possibly matching TRBD1 (5 bases). The CDR3 extends over 15 amino acids. Trimming took 0 bases from V and 2 from J, leaving 10 bases between them. From germline, CDR1 is SGDLS and CDR2 YYNGEE. The CDR3, as DNA: TGTGCCAGCAGCGTAGATTACAGGCCCACAGATACGCAGTATTTT. Its protein product is CASSVDYRPTDTQYF. The variable domain in full, with the rest retrieved from reference TRBV9 and TRBJ2-3, is DSGVTQTPKHLITATGQRVTLRCSPRSGDLSVYWYQQSLDQGLQFLIQYYNGEERAKGNILERFSAQQFPDLHSELNLSSLELGDSALYFCASSVDYRPTDTQYFGPGTRLTVL.

The genes are TRBV2 and TRBJ1-2; 8 bases agree with TRBD1. The junction had 10 bases not matched to a gene; V was cut back by 6 bases and J by 4 bases. Germline V gives CDR1 SNHLY, CDR2 FYNNEI. The CDR3 runs to 15 residues. The DNA of the CDR3 is TGTGCCAGCAGCTCTTCACGGACAGGGATCTATGGCTACACCTTC. This codes for CASSSSRTGIYGYTF.

This clonotype was recorded a few times. The rearrangement uses TRBV27 and TRBJ1-1; TRBD1 agrees at 8 bases. Germline CDR1 MNHEY, CDR2 SMNVEV (reference sequence). The V gene end was trimmed by 9 bases and the J gene end by 5 bases; junction bases not matched to a gene: 5. This CDR3 spans 12 amino acids. The CDR3 loop reads CARGQGRTEAFF. In nucleotides, the CDR3 is TGTGCCAGAGGACAGGGAAGGACTGAAGCTTTCTTT.